What follows are 27 T cell receptor beta chains derived from one specimen sequenced in a study of blood T cell repertoires in COVID-19. Sequencing was performed with immunoSEQ multiplex PCR; in TCRdb, only in-frame clones are kept and a portion is missing. The sample includes tens of thousands of clones, roughly 87% of them seen just once. Sequencing was performed on peripheral blood. These receptors all stem from a man aged 55 to 70 with active COVID-19.

The genes are TRBV18 and TRBJ2-7; D is possibly TRBD1 (6 bases). The germline V and J ends were trimmed by 0 bases and 0 bases, with 15 bases remaining between them. This CDR3 is built from 17 residues. Germline loops: CDR1 KGHSH, CDR2 LQKENI. The CDR3: CASSPPRQGPGSYEQYF. The DNA for the CDR3 is TGTGCCAGCTCACCACCCCGGCAGGGGCCTGGCTCCTACGAGCAGTACTTC.

This chain joins TRBV28 and TRBJ2-3; 7 bases align to TRBD2. This CDR3 region has 14 residues. V shed 7 bases, J shed 2 bases, and the junction held 6 bases outside the gene matches. From germline, CDR1 is MDHEN and CDR2 SYDVKM. The CDR3 loop is CASTGEGATDTQYF. DNA of the CDR3: TGTGCCAGCACGGGGGAGGGAGCCACAGATACGCAGTATTTT.

The J gene is TRBJ1-2, the V gene TRBV7-2, with TRBD1 matching 8 bases. The trim removed 6 bases at V and 4 bases at J, leaving 13 bases unmatched. Germline CDR1 SGHTA, CDR2 FQGNSA. The CDR3 contains 16 residues. The CDR3 protein is CASSLGVAGGIYGYTF. The CDR3 coding sequence is TGTGCCAGCAGTCTAGGGGTGGCAGGGGGCATCTATGGCTACACCTTC.

The chain links TRBV28 to TRBJ2-3; the match to TRBD2 covers 15 bases. The CDR3 covers 16 residues. V was clipped by 5 bases and J by 8 bases; unmatched bases: 8. The germline V gene has CDR1 MDHEN and CDR2 SYDVKM. CDR3 sequence (DNA): TGTGCCAGCAGTCACACACCGGGACTAGCGGGAGGTACGCAGTATTTT. Translating gives CASSHTPGLAGGTQYF.

The rearrangement uses TRBV9 and TRBJ2-3; unclear D gene. V lost 0 bases to trimming and J lost 1 base, with 9 bases between them. The CDR3 is made up of 15 amino acids. Germline CDR1 reads SGDLS; CDR2 reads YYNGEE. Written as DNA, the CDR3 is TGTGCCAGCAGCGTAGGCGGAAGAGGCACAGATACGCAGTATTTT. Translation: CASSVGGRGTDTQYF.

This chain uses TRBV4-3 with TRBJ2-7; tentatively, D is TRBD2 (6 bases). V was clipped by 0 bases and J by 4 bases, with 19 bases between them. CDR1 LGHNA and CDR2 YSLEER come from the germline V gene. This CDR3 is 17 amino acids long. CDR3 DNA sequence: TGCGCCAGCAGCCAAGATTACGGGGCGGGACTCTATTACGAGCAGTACTTC. Protein: CASSQDYGAGLYYEQYF.

V and J are TRBV2 and TRBJ1-2; D gene ambiguous. The CDR3 totals 14 residues. V was cut by 4 bases and J by 2 bases, with 11 bases left in between. CDR1 and CDR2 from the germline V gene are SNHLY and FYNNEI. The CDR3 here is CASSVAELNYGYTF. DNA of the CDR3: TGTGCCAGCAGTGTGGCGGAGTTAAACTATGGCTACACCTTC.

The CDR3 bases are TGTGCCAGCAGCTTTTACAGCGGGACTGAATACAATGAGCAGTTCTTC. Translated: CASSFYSGTEYNEQFF. The chain couples TRBV5-5 to TRBJ2-1; TRBD2 matches at 7 bases. Trimming took 2 bases from V and 4 from J; bases not matched to a gene: 9. The germline gives CDR1 SGHKS, CDR2 YYEKEE (reference sequence). The length of the CDR3 is 16 residues.

The chain recombines TRBV5-5 with TRBJ2-7, with D perhaps TRBD1 (6 bases). The CDR3 covers 16 residues. The V end lost 0 bases, the J end lost 2 bases, and 15 bases lay between the germline ends. In germline, CDR1 is SGHKS, CDR2 YYEKEE (reference sequence). CDR3 DNA sequence: TGTGCCAGCAGCTTGGCCGTGGACAGTTCCACCTACGAGCAGTACTTC. Encoded protein: CASSLAVDSSTYEQYF.

The V gene is TRBV5-4, the J gene TRBJ2-1; 9 bases align to TRBD2. Germline CDR1 reads SGHNT; CDR2 reads YYREEE (reference sequence). With V trimmed by 4 bases and J by 7 bases, 9 bases remained unmatched. The CDR3 extends over 15 amino acids. CDR3 residues: CASSEISGRRNEQFF. The DNA for the CDR3 is TGTGCCAGCAGCGAAATTAGCGGGAGAAGAAATGAGCAGTTCTTC.

In DNA form, the CDR3 reads TGTGCCAGCTCACCACCGCCAGGGACAGGGGATTTCTATGGCTACACCTTC. Residues: CASSPPPGTGDFYGYTF. The V gene is TRBV18, the J gene TRBJ1-2; 10 bases agree with TRBD1. This CDR3 contains 17 residues. Germline V gene sequence: CDR1 KGHSH, CDR2 LQKENI. J gave up 4 bases and V 0 bases, and 8 bases lay outside the gene matches.

A word on this clone: Within the sample, other DNA sequences also encode this same CDR3. This sequence joins TRBV10-3 and TRBJ2-2; 9 bases align to TRBD2. CDR1 ENHRY and CDR2 SYGVKD come from the germline V gene. The CDR3 spans 15 residues. Trimming took 7 bases from V and 5 from J; bases not matched to a gene: 8. The CDR3 here is CAIKKAGGDTGELFF. As DNA, the CDR3 is TGTGCCATCAAAAAAGCGGGAGGCGATACCGGGGAGCTGTTTTTT.

This chain connects TRBV6-5 to TRBJ1-5; D is unclear. V lost 6 bases to trimming and J lost 0 bases, with 9 bases between them. The CDR3 has 14 residues. Looked up from germline, CDR1 is MNHEY and CDR2 is SVGAGI. The CDR3 bases are TGTGCCAGCAGCCCGGGAAATAGCAATCAGCCCCAGCATTTT. Its protein is CASSPGNSNQPQHF.

The V and J genes are TRBV4-1 and TRBJ1-2, with 12 bases matching TRBD1. Unmatched junction bases numbered 11, after V lost 1 base and J lost 5 bases. Germline assignment: CDR1 MGHRA and CDR2 YSYEKL. This CDR3 has 18 residues. The CDR3 nucleotides read TGCGCCAGCAGCCAAGGAACCGGGACAGGGGGCAATCTTTATGGCTACACCTTC. It is translated as CASSQGTGTGGNLYGYTF.

The genes are TRBV7-2 and TRBJ2-7; 15 bases fit TRBD2. Germline CDR1 and CDR2: SGHTA and FQGNSA. There are 19 residues in the CDR3. V was pared by 0 bases and J by 4 bases, with 10 bases of the junction left unmatched. Here the CDR3 reads CASSLAGLAGGLSLYEQYF. The CDR3 DNA follows: TGTGCCAGCAGCTTAGCGGGACTAGCGGGAGGCTTGTCTCTTTACGAGCAGTACTTC.

This chain links TRBV28 with TRBJ1-2; D not resolved. The CDR3 has 13 residues. CDR1 and CDR2 (germline): MDHEN, SYDVKM. Trimming took 5 bases from V and 6 from J, leaving 13 bases between them. CDR3 sequence (DNA): TGTGCCAGCAGTCCCCCGGGGTCGAATGGCTACACCTTC. It specifies CASSPPGSNGYTF.

The V and J genes are TRBV18 and TRBJ1-1; the D is unclear. Trimming left V 3 bases short and J 4 bases short, with 9 bases between. This CDR3 spans 13 amino acids. Germline lookup yields CDR1 KGHSH and CDR2 LQKENI. The DNA of the CDR3 is TGTGCCAGCTCACCCCGGGTGGTCACTGAAGCTTTCTTT. Its translation is CASSPRVVTEAFF. The full variable domain, with the rest looked up from reference TRBV18 and TRBJ1-1, is NAGVMQNPRHLVRRRGQEARLRCSPMKGHSHVYWYRQLPEEGLKFMVYLQKENIIDESGMPKERFSAEFPKEGPSILRIQQVVRGDSAAYFCASSPRVVTEAFFGQGTRLTVV.

This clone was detected only once. The genes are TRBV3-1 (or the pseudogene TRBV3-2) and TRBJ2-7; 9 nucleotides match TRBD1. V lost 5 bases to trimming and J lost 6 bases; unmatched junction nucleotides: 14. The CDR3 is 16 amino acids. Germline assignment: CDR1 LGHDT and CDR2 YNNKEL (reference sequence). CDR3 amino acids: CASSDRGTGSGREQYF. The CDR3 region has the DNA TGTGCCAGCAGCGACCGAGGGACAGGGTCGGGGCGCGAGCAGTACTTC.

This chain uses TRBV11-2 with TRBJ2-3; maybe TRBD2 (6 bases). Trimming removed 2 bases from V and 2 bases from J, with 11 bases in between. Germline V gene sequence: CDR1 SGHAT, CDR2 FQNNGV. There are 15 residues in the CDR3. The CDR3 here is CASSLSAGFTDTQYF. The CDR3 region has the DNA TGTGCCAGCAGCTTAAGCGCGGGATTCACAGATACGCAGTATTTT.

V and J are TRBV10-3 and TRBJ2-2; 9 nucleotides align to TRBD1. This CDR3 region has 16 residues. Per germline, CDR1 ENHRY and CDR2 SYGVKD. V lost 4 bases and J lost 0; bases outside the gene matches: 3. CDR3 in amino acids: CAISATGGANTGELFF. CDR3 nucleotide sequence: TGTGCCATCAGTGCAACAGGGGGCGCGAACACCGGGGAGCTGTTTTTT.

The chain uses TRBV28 and TRBJ2-7; D possibly corresponds to TRBD2 (6 bases). The CDR3 totals 15 residues. From germline, CDR1 is MDHEN and CDR2 SYDVKM. V was cut by 4 bases and J by 2 bases, with 15 bases left in between. This chain's CDR3 is CASSSHIGTAYEQYF. As DNA, the CDR3 is TGTGCCAGCAGTTCGCATATAGGGACTGCCTACGAGCAGTACTTC.

CDR3 sequence (DNA): TGTGCCAGCTCACCAAGATCAGGGGACGAGCAGTACTTC. Translated: CASSPRSGDEQYF. The chain combines TRBV18 with TRBJ2-7; D possibly corresponds to TRBD1 (6 bases). Between the trimmed V and J ends, which lost 2 bases and 5 bases, there was a span of 10 bases. Germline V gene data show CDR1 as KGHSH and CDR2 as LQKENI. The CDR3 contains 13 residues.

The V call is TRBV5-5, the J call TRBJ2-3; possible D gene TRBD1, 6 bases. V was trimmed by 4 bases and J by 5 bases, leaving 8 bases between them. The CDR3 totals 12 residues. The germline gives CDR1 SGHKS, CDR2 YYEKEE (reference sequence). CDR3 amino acids: CASSTDRDTQYF. The CDR3 bases are TGTGCCAGCAGCACGGACAGAGATACGCAGTATTTT.

A single count supports this clone. The rearrangement uses TRBV5-1 and TRBJ2-3; 9 bases match TRBD2. Unmatched junction bases numbered 10, after V lost 4 bases and J lost 4 bases. Germline V lookup: CDR1 SGHRS, CDR2 YFSETQ. This CDR3 has 16 amino acids. CDR3 DNA: TGCGCCAGCAGCCAAATGGCGGGAGGGGGCGCAGATACGCAGTATTTT. Translated: CASSQMAGGGADTQYF.

In DNA, the CDR3 is TGTGCCAGCAGTCCTAGCGGCTACGAGCAGTACTTC. It encodes CASSPSGYEQYF. The gene calls are TRBV28 and TRBJ2-7; 7 bases are shared with TRBD2. Germline lookup yields CDR1 MDHEN and CDR2 SYDVKM. The CDR3 runs to 12 residues. After removal of 5 bases from V and 3 bases from J, the junction contained 1 base not matched to a gene.

The J gene is TRBJ2-7, the V gene TRBV29-1; 12 positions match TRBD1. The CDR3 totals 13 residues. Unmatched junction bases numbered 6, after V lost 7 bases and J lost 5 bases. Looked up from germline, CDR1 is SQVTM and CDR2 is ANQGSEA. CDR3 in DNA: TGCAGCGCTTCGGGACAGGGGGCGGACGAGCAGTACTTC. This sequence encodes CSASGQGADEQYF.

The V gene is TRBV28, the J gene TRBJ1-3, with 11 bases that match TRBD1. Germline CDR1 reads MDHEN; CDR2 reads SYDVKM. This CDR3 is 16 amino acids long. The V and J ends lost 10 bases and 5 bases, in that order; junction bases with no gene match: 13. The CDR3 sequence is CATYGTGGLSRNTIYF. The CDR3 DNA sequence: TGTGCCACCTACGGGACAGGGGGACTTTCTAGAAACACCATATATTTT.